This T cell receptor (beta chain) was obtained from a study of T-cell reconstitution after alpha-beta-depleted transplantation in children. Germline assignment: CDR1 DFQATT and CDR2 SNEGSKA (reference sequence). V was pared by 0 bases and J by 0 bases, with 11 bases between. CDR3 size: 15 residues. Study-wide results and limits: In patients about two months after transplant, alpha-beta T cells reportedly arose from several hundred expanded graft clones. By one year post-transplant, T-cell counts and diversity largely arose from T cells that were newly produced.

Remarks on this clonotype: Its specificity is unknown.

The TCRbeta library incorporated unique molecular identifiers. One entry per CDR3 protein, called by TCRdb with MiXCR from the PCR reads. The table lists about a million distinct CDR3 sequences, roughly 29% of them singletons. The sample in question was PBMCs, mostly from graft donor cells, obtained 360 days after TCRalphabeta/CD19-depleted stem cell transplant. The V and J genes are TRBV20-1 and TRBJ2-5; D call uncertain. The origin of this receptor is a boy younger than two who had a stem cell transplant for SCID, so the T cells may come from the graft donor. In DNA form, the CDR3 reads TGCAGTGCTAGAGATCCGGGCCACGACCAAGAGACCCAGTACTTC. This encodes CSARDPGHDQETQYF.